This T cell receptor (beta chain) was recorded in a study of CD8 T cells in Susac syndrome. cDNA came from 0.5 to 1 ug RNA primed by random hexamers. TCRdb reprocessed the immunoSEQ multiplex PCR reads with MiXCR, giving one entry per CDR3 protein. The table lists roughly 200,000 distinct CDR3 sequences, roughly 94% of them singletons. This clonotype was seen once. The ends lost 10 bases at V and 1 base at J; junction bases unmatched: 5. The CDR3 is 14 amino acids. Sequencing was performed on CD4+ T cells from PBMCs. This TCR was sampled from a human donor with multiple sclerosis. The rearrangement joins TRBV12-3 or TRBV12-4 to TRBJ2-3, with 10 bases aligning to TRBD2. The CDR3 loop is CATTLAGGTDTQYF. In DNA, the CDR3 is TGTGCCACAACCCTAGCGGGGGGCACAGATACGCAGTATTTT.